Below, 25 T cell receptor beta chains from the same sample are listed, as sequenced in a study of blood T cell repertoires in COVID-19 (TCRdb year 2020). Library preparation employed the immunoSEQ multiplex PCR assay. TCRdb limited this immuneACCESS table to in-frame rearrangements with V and J called. A share of clones is missing; checked studies link under half to unresolved V genes, and the rest is unexplained. The sample yields some 290,000 clones; over 85% were counted once. The top ten hold around 10% of the sample. The sample was peripheral blood. These receptors all come from a woman aged 30 to 39 with COVID-19, enrolled during active disease.

The V gene is TRBV3-1 (or the pseudogene TRBV3-2), the J gene TRBJ1-2, with D unresolved. Germline-derived CDR1 and CDR2 are LGHDT and YNNKEL (reference sequence). The CDR3 covers 15 residues. Deletions cut 1 base from V and 6 bases from J, with 15 bases between. CDR3 bases: TGTGCCAGCAGCCAAGTCGCCCGGTATGAGGATGGCTACACCTTC. Its protein product is CASSQVARYEDGYTF.

This chain joins TRBV5-1 and TRBJ1-1; 7 bases align to TRBD1. CDR1 and CDR2 from the germline V gene are SGHRS and YFSETQ. This CDR3 has 14 residues. The J segment lost 5 bases and the V segment lost 4 bases, leaving 8 bases of the junction unmatched. In DNA form, the CDR3 reads TGCGCCAGCAGCCCCTCACAGGGGTGGACTGAAGCTTTCTTT. Protein sequence: CASSPSQGWTEAFF.

The rearrangement joins TRBV10-1 to TRBJ2-1; no firm D call. V was cut by 6 bases and J by 7 bases, with 13 bases left in between. Germline V gives CDR1 WNHNN, CDR2 SYGVQD (reference sequence). The CDR3 has 13 amino acids. CDR3 sequence (DNA): TGCGCCAGCAGCCAGGCCCTGGGTAATGAGCAGTTCTTC. Protein sequence: CASSQALGNEQFF.

V and J are TRBV6-6 and TRBJ2-1; weak D call: TRBD2 (6 bases). The V and J ends lost 6 bases and 6 bases respectively, with 18 bases between them. The length of the CDR3 is 15 residues. CDR1 MNHNY and CDR2 SVGAGI come from the germline V gene (reference sequence). CDR3 loop: CASSPGTPVLNEQFF. In nucleotides, the CDR3 is TGTGCCAGCAGCCCCGGGACTCCGGTCCTCAATGAGCAGTTCTTC.

This sequence joins TRBV6-6 and TRBJ1-1; TRBD1 might be the D (6 bases). Germline assignment: CDR1 MNHNY and CDR2 SVGAGI (reference sequence). The CDR3 has 17 residues. Trimming pared 5 bases from V and 8 bases from J, leaving 27 bases between. CDR3 loop: CASSPPPGGTPSKEAFF. The CDR3 nucleotides read TGTGCCAGCAGTCCTCCCCCCGGTGGGACACCAAGTAAGGAAGCTTTCTTT.

The chain joins TRBV27 to TRBJ1-1; no reliable D call. There are 13 residues in the CDR3. Trimming removed 2 bases at V and 5 bases at J, with 9 bases between. The germline CDR1 and CDR2 sequences are MNHEY and SMNVEV (reference sequence). This chain's CDR3 is CASSLLGGTEAFF. The CDR3 DNA follows: TGTGCCAGCAGTTTACTAGGCGGAACTGAAGCTTTCTTT.

This sequence joins TRBV6-5 and TRBJ1-6, with unresolved D. V lost 7 bases and J 2 bases, leaving 12 bases between the germline ends. Germline CDR1 and CDR2: MNHEY and SVGAGI. This CDR3 comprises 15 residues. The CDR3 protein is CASTLWRPYNSPLHF. The CDR3 DNA is TGTGCCAGCACCCTGTGGAGGCCCTATAATTCACCCCTCCACTTT.

DNA for the CDR3: TGTGCCAGCAGCTCGGCATTAGGGGGCCCCAATGAAAAACTGTTTTTT. Translated: CASSSALGGPNEKLFF. The V call is TRBV5-6, the J call TRBJ1-4; 7 bases line up with TRBD1. There are 16 residues in the CDR3. Trimming cost V 3 bases and J 5 bases; bases outside gene matches: 10. Germline CDR1 and CDR2: SGHDT and YYEEEE.

This chain joins TRBV2 and TRBJ2-7; tentatively, D is TRBD1 (5 bases). CDR3 length equals 13 residues. Trimming removed 7 bases at V and 1 base at J, with 11 bases between. CDR1 and CDR2 from the germline V gene are SNHLY and FYNNEI. The CDR3 loop is CASISGISYEQYF. CDR3 coding DNA: TGTGCCAGCATTTCAGGGATATCCTACGAGCAGTACTTC.

The chain joins TRBV6-2 or TRBV6-3 to TRBJ1-1; possible D gene TRBD1, 6 bases. Germline assignment: CDR1 MNHEY and CDR2 SVGEGT. There are 16 residues in the CDR3. Deletions cut 6 bases from V and 0 bases from J, with 17 bases between. The CDR3 nucleotides read TGTGCCAGCAGCCACGGCAGGGGATGGTTGAACACTGAAGCTTTCTTT. Its protein product is CASSHGRGWLNTEAFF.

V usage is TRBV24-1 and J usage is TRBJ1-5, with TRBD1 matching 7 bases. Germline V gives CDR1 KGHDR, CDR2 SFDVKD. The CDR3 runs 19 residues. With V trimmed by 0 bases and J by 8 bases, 18 bases remained unmatched. This chain's CDR3 is CATSDLRDRQTYSREPQHF. The CDR3 bases are TGTGCCACCAGTGATTTGAGGGACAGACAAACCTATAGCAGGGAGCCCCAGCATTTT.

The chain links TRBV4-1 to TRBJ2-7; 8 bases are shared with TRBD2. The CDR3 has 15 residues. The V segment lost 4 bases and the J segment 1 base; nucleotides outside the gene matches: 6. The germline gives CDR1 MGHRA, CDR2 YSYEKL. CDR3 coding DNA: TGCGCCAGCAGCCCAGGGACTAGTACTTCCTACGAGCAGTACTTC. Encoded protein: CASSPGTSTSYEQYF.

This chain links TRBV3-1 (or the pseudogene TRBV3-2) with TRBJ1-1; unclear D gene. CDR1 LGHDT and CDR2 YNNKEL come from the germline V gene (reference sequence). V was shortened by 5 bases and J by 3 bases, with 10 bases between the two germline ends. CDR3 length: 13 amino acids. The CDR3 bases are TGTGCCAGCAGCTCGAGCCCCGACACTGAAGCTTTCTTT. Translated, it gives CASSSSPDTEAFF.

The chain is built from TRBV5-5 and TRBJ2-7; the match to TRBD1 covers 11 bases. V gave up 4 bases and J gave up 6 bases; unmatched junction bases: 15. Looked up from germline, CDR1 is SGHKS and CDR2 is YYEKEE (reference sequence). The CDR3 is made up of 17 amino acids. CDR3 nucleotides: TGTGCCAGCAGCCGGAAAAACACGGACAGGGGGCGCGGCGAGCAGTACTTC. This translates into CASSRKNTDRGRGEQYF.

The rearrangement joins TRBV11-2 to TRBJ2-5; D gene uncertain. The V gene's germline CDR1 is SGHAT and CDR2 FQNNGV. The ends were cut back, 4 bases at V and 5 bases at J, with 5 bases in the middle. The length of the CDR3 is 11 residues. Here the CDR3 reads CASSSPETQYF. The CDR3 DNA sequence: TGTGCCAGCAGCTCCCCGGAGACCCAGTACTTC.

The genes are TRBV18 and TRBJ1-1; D possibly corresponds to TRBD1 (6 bases). The ends were cut back, 2 bases at V and 6 bases at J, with 13 bases in the middle. Germline CDR1 and CDR2: KGHSH and LQKENI. CDR3 size: 14 residues. The CDR3 bases are TGTGCCAGCTCACCAGTAGGGGGAGCGGCTGAAGCTTTCTTT. It codes for CASSPVGGAAEAFF.

Only one count was recorded for this clone. The chain is built from TRBV5-5 and TRBJ1-4, with 8 positions matching TRBD1. Germline V gives CDR1 SGHKS, CDR2 YYEKEE (reference sequence). CDR3 size: 15 residues. The V segment lost 3 bases and the J segment 3 bases; nucleotides outside the gene matches: 4. The CDR3 sequence: CASSSTQGANEKLFF. For the CDR3, the DNA is TGTGCCAGCAGCTCGACACAGGGGGCTAATGAAAAACTGTTTTTT.

The V and J genes are TRBV6-2 or TRBV6-3 and TRBJ2-7, with D unresolved. Trimming took 6 bases from V and 4 from J, leaving 16 bases between them. There are 14 residues in the CDR3. Germline assignment: CDR1 MNHEY and CDR2 SVGEGT. The CDR3 DNA follows: TGTGCCAGCAGCCGAGGATCTAGACCTTACGAGCAGTACTTC. This gives the protein CASSRGSRPYEQYF.

CDR3 in amino acids: CASREELISGNTIYF. In DNA, the CDR3 is TGTGCCAGCAGAGAGGAACTGATCTCTGGAAACACCATATATTTT. This chain joins TRBV28 and TRBJ1-3; D not resolved. The CDR3 spans 15 residues. Trimming took 6 bases from V and 0 from J, leaving 12 bases between them. Germline V gene lookup returns CDR1 MDHEN and CDR2 SYDVKM.

The chain couples TRBV5-6 to TRBJ2-7; D uncertain. CDR3 size: 14 residues. V was trimmed by 0 bases and J by 2 bases, leaving 9 bases between them. Germline lookup yields CDR1 SGHDT and CDR2 YYEEEE. The CDR3 loop reads CASSLGQQTYEQYF. The CDR3 DNA follows: TGTGCCAGCAGCTTGGGGCAACAGACCTACGAGCAGTACTTC. Supplemented by reference TRBV5-6 and TRBJ2-7, the full variable domain reads DAGVTQSPTHLIKTRGQQVTLRCSPKSGHDTVSWYQQALGQGPQFIFQYYEEEERQRGNFPDRFSGHQFPNYSSELNVNALLLGDSALYLCASSLGQQTYEQYFGPGTRLTVT.

This rearrangement joins TRBV27 to TRBJ2-1, with a weak D call TRBD2 (7 bases). Germline loops: CDR1 MNHEY, CDR2 SMNVEV (reference sequence). Trimming pared 5 bases from V and 7 bases from J, leaving 18 bases between. The CDR3 contains 15 residues. The CDR3 is CASSANWGGINEQFF. The CDR3 DNA is TGTGCCAGCAGTGCCAACTGGGGGGGCATAAATGAGCAGTTCTTC.

V gene TRBV5-6 combines with J gene TRBJ1-5; a possible D gene is TRBD1 (6 bases). Trimming pared 4 bases from V and 7 bases from J, leaving 15 bases between. Germline V CDR1 and CDR2: SGHDT, YYEEEE. The CDR3 covers 14 residues. CDR3 bases: TGTGCCAGCAGCACCTCAGGGGAAGGGCAGCCCCAGCATTTT. This sequence encodes CASSTSGEGQPQHF.

The genes are TRBV5-1 and TRBJ2-5, with TRBD1 identical over 8 bases. The V gene end was trimmed by 0 bases and the J gene end by 5 bases; junction bases not matched to a gene: 12. The CDR3 is made up of 17 amino acids. CDR1 is SGHRS and CDR2 is YFSETQ in the germline V gene. The CDR3 is CASSLVAGGAGWETQYF. DNA for the CDR3: TGCGCCAGCAGCTTGGTGGCAGGGGGCGCGGGTTGGGAGACCCAGTACTTC.

A word on this clone: This same CDR3 is encoded by further DNA sequences in the sample. The chain links TRBV19 to TRBJ2-1; 12 bases are a match to TRBD2. This CDR3 region has 15 residues. V shed 7 bases and J 7 bases; nucleotides not matched to a gene: 8. CDR1 is LNHDA and CDR2 is SQIVND in the germline V gene (reference sequence). This CDR3 is CASTRLAGGLNEQFF. The CDR3 DNA is TGTGCCAGTACCAGGCTAGCGGGGGGGCTTAATGAGCAGTTCTTC. The full variable domain, rest sourced from reference TRBV19 and TRBJ2-1, is DGGITQSPKYLFRKEGQNVTLSCEQNLNHDAMYWYRQDPGQGLRLIYYSQIVNDFQKGDIAEGYSVSREKKESFPLTVTSAQKNPTAFYLCASTRLAGGLNEQFFGPGTRLTVL.

The chain is built from TRBV6-5 and TRBJ1-2, with 7 bases matching TRBD1. The junction had 4 bases not matched to a gene; V was cut back by 2 bases and J by 1 base. The CDR3 extends over 15 amino acids. Germline V gene data show CDR1 as MNHEY and CDR2 as SVGAGI. CDR3 residues: CASSYKQGSNYGYTF. The DNA of the CDR3 is TGTGCCAGCAGTTACAAACAGGGGAGTAACTATGGCTACACCTTC.